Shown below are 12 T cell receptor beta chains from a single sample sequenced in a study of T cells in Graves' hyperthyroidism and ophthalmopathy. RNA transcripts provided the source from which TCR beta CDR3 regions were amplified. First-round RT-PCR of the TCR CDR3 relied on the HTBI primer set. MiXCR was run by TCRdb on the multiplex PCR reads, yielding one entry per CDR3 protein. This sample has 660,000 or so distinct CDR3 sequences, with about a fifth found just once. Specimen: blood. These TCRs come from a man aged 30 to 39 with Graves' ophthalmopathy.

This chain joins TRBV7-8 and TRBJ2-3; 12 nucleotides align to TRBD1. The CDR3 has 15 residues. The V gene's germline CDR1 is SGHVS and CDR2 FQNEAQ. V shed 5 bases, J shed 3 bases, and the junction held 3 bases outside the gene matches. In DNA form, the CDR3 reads TGTGCCAGCAGCGGGACAGGGGGCGGGACAGATACGCAGTATTTT. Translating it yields CASSGTGGGTDTQYF.

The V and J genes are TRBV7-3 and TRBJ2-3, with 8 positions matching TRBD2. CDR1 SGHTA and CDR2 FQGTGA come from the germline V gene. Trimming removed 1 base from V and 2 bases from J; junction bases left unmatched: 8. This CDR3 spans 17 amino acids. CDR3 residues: CASSLSGRRAHTDTQYF. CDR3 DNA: TGTGCCAGCAGCTTAAGCGGGAGGAGAGCACACACAGATACGCAGTATTTT.

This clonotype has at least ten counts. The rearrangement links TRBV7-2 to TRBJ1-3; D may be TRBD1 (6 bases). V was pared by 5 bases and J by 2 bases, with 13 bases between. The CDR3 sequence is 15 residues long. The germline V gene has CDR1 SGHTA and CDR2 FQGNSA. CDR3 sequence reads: CASSPRTVTGNTIYF. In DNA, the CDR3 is TGTGCCAGCAGCCCCCGGACAGTTACTGGAAACACCATATATTTT. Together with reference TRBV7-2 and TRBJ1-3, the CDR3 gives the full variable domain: GAGVSQSPSNKVTEKGKDVELRCDPISGHTALYWYRQSLGQGLEFLIYFQGNSAPDKSGLPSDRFSAERTGGSVSTLTIQRTQQEDSAVYLCASSPRTVTGNTIYFGEGSWLTVV.

The CDR3 region has the DNA TGTGCCAGCAACGAGCGGGGGGATAGCACAGATACGCAGTATTTT. As protein: CASNERGDSTDTQYF. The J gene is TRBJ2-3, the V gene TRBV12-3 or TRBV12-4; 9 bases agree with TRBD2. The CDR3 is 15 residues long. The J segment lost 0 bases and the V segment lost 7 bases, leaving 5 bases of the junction unmatched.

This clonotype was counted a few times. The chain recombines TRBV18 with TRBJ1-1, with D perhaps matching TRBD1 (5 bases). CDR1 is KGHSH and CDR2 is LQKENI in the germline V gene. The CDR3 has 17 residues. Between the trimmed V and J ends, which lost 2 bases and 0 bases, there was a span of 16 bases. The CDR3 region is CASSPGSRQRVNTEAFF. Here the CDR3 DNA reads TGTGCCAGCTCACCAGGGAGCCGACAGAGGGTGAACACTGAAGCTTTCTTT.

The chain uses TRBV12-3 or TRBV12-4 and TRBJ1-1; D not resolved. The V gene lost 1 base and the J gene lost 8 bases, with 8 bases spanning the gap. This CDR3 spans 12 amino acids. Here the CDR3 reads CASSLVGREAFF. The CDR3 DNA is TGTGCCAGCAGTTTAGTTGGCAGGGAAGCTTTCTTT.

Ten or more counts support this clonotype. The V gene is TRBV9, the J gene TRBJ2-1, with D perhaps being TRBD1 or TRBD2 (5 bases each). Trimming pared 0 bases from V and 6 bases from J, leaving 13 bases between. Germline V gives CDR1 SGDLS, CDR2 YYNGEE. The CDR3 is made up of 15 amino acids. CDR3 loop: CASSVEGTQPNEQFF. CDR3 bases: TGTGCCAGCAGCGTAGAAGGGACGCAGCCCAATGAGCAGTTCTTC.

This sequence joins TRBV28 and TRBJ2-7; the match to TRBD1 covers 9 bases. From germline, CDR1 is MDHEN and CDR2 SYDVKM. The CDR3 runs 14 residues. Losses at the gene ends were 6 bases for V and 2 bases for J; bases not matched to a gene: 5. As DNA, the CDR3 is TGTGCCAGCAGACCCAGACAGGGGGCCTACGAGCAGTACTTC. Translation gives CASRPRQGAYEQYF.

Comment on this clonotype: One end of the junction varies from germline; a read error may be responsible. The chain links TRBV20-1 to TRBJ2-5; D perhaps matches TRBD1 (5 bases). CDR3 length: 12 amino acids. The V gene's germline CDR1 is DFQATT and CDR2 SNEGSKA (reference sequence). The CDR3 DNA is TGCAGTGCTAGAGAAGGTTCGCAGGGCTGGAACTTC. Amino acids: CSAREGSQGWNF.

In DNA, the CDR3 is TGTGCCAGCAGCTTGGGGGGCAGGGGGCGGACTGAAGCTTTCTTT. It specifies CASSLGGRGRTEAFF. This chain uses TRBV5-7 with TRBJ1-1, with 8 bases matching TRBD1. TRBV5-7 has ORF status, its function being uncertain. The V gene end was trimmed by 0 bases and the J gene end by 5 bases; junction bases not matched to a gene: 6. This CDR3 spans 15 amino acids.

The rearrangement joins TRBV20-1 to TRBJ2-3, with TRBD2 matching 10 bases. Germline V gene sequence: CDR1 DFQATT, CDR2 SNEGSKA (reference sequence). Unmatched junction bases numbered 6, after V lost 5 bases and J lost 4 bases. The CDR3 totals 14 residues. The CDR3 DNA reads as TGCAGTGCTTCCGGGCTAGCGGGAGCAGATACGCAGTATTTT. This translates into CSASGLAGADTQYF.

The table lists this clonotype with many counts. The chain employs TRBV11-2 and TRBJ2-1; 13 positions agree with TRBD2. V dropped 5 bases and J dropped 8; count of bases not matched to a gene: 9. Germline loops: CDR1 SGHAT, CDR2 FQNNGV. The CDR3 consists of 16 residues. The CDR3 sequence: CASSPRGTSGIDEQFF. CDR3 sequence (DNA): TGTGCCAGCAGCCCCAGGGGGACTAGCGGGATAGATGAGCAGTTCTTC.